Each of the 9 T cell receptor beta chains below was sequenced from the same sample in a study of early T cells in non-severe SARS-CoV-2 infection. One entry per CDR3 protein, called by TCRdb with MiXCR from the 5' RACE reads. The profile shows 75,000 to 100,000 distinct CDR3 sequences, approximately 15% of them singletons. Specimen: whole blood. The receptors stem from an adult who was a healthcare worker with PCR-confirmed SARS-CoV-2 infection or an uninfected control (not recorded which).

The chain joins TRBV5-1 to TRBJ2-1; D unclear. The CDR3 is 15 amino acids. CDR1 is SGHRS and CDR2 is YFSETQ in the germline V gene. Trimming removed 1 base at V and 4 bases at J, with 12 bases between. As DNA, the CDR3 is TGCGCCAGCAGCTTGAGTGTGCAGCCGTACAATGAGCAGTTCTTC. Amino acid sequence: CASSLSVQPYNEQFF.

This chain links TRBV11-1 with TRBJ2-5; 11 nucleotides match TRBD1. The CDR3 covers 15 residues. Germline values: CDR1 SGHAT, CDR2 FQDESV (reference sequence). The V and J ends lost 1 base and 7 bases, in that order; junction bases with no gene match: 5. In DNA, the CDR3 is TGTGCCAGCAGCTTAGATGGAGGACAGGGGGCGACCCAGTACTTC. It codes for CASSLDGGQGATQYF.

This clonotype was detected a few times. This sequence joins TRBV20-1 and TRBJ2-3; D is tentatively TRBD1 or TRBD2 (5 bases each). The CDR3 is made up of 12 amino acids. The germline V gene has CDR1 DFQATT and CDR2 SNEGSKA (reference sequence). V gave up 3 bases and J gave up 9 bases, with 13 bases separating them. The CDR3 here is CSASLGDGTQYF. The CDR3 nucleotides are TGCAGTGCTAGTCTCGGGGACGGGACGCAGTATTTT.

This clonotype was seen at least ten times. V is TRBV29-1 and J is TRBJ1-1; tentative D call: TRBD1 (6 bases). CDR3 length: 13 amino acids. Germline assignment: CDR1 SQVTM and CDR2 ANQGSEA. The V end was cut by 4 bases, the J end by 4 bases, with 13 bases between. This chain's CDR3 is CSVAGGGITEAFF. The CDR3 DNA is TGCAGCGTTGCGGGGGGCGGTATCACTGAAGCTTTCTTT.

The chain is built from TRBV24-1 and TRBJ2-1; perhaps TRBD1 as D (5 bases). Trimming took 2 bases from V and 0 from J, leaving 13 bases between them. This CDR3 has 17 amino acids. Germline V CDR1 and CDR2: KGHDR, SFDVKD. CDR3 protein: CATSDSLDSSSYNEQFF. CDR3 bases: TGTGCCACCAGTGATTCCCTTGACAGTAGCTCCTACAATGAGCAGTTCTTC.

The chain combines TRBV18 with TRBJ1-5; no clear D gene. V lost 2 bases and J lost 7, with 12 bases in between. Germline CDR1 reads KGHSH; CDR2 reads LQKENI. CDR3 size: 14 residues. CDR3 nucleotides: TGTGCCAGCTCACCAGGCCCGGGGAACCAGCCCCAGCATTTT. This gives the protein CASSPGPGNQPQHF.

The chain employs TRBV6-5 and TRBJ2-4; the D gene is possibly TRBD2 (6 bases). This CDR3 has 15 residues. The germline V gene has CDR1 MNHEY and CDR2 SVGAGI. Trimming took off 5 bases at V and 0 bases at J, with 11 bases between the two ends. The CDR3 here is CASSNSGLAKNIQYF. DNA for the CDR3: TGTGCCAGCAGTAACAGCGGGTTAGCCAAAAACATTCAGTACTTC.

The chain links TRBV29-1 to TRBJ2-3; 8 nucleotides agree with TRBD2. Germline V lookup: CDR1 SQVTM, CDR2 ANQGSEA. CDR3 length equals 15 residues. J was trimmed by 0 bases and V by 3 bases; bases with no gene match: 5. The chain's CDR3 is CSVEGAGGSTDTQYF. CDR3 bases: TGCAGCGTTGAGGGGGCGGGAGGTAGCACAGATACGCAGTATTTT.

The chain combines TRBV4-2 with TRBJ2-1, with D maybe TRBD2 (6 bases). The V end was cut by 1 base, the J end by 2 bases, with 12 bases between. Per germline, CDR1 LGHNA and CDR2 YNFKEQ. This CDR3 is built from 16 residues. The CDR3 coding sequence is TGTGCCAGCAGCCAAGGGCAGCGGGCCACCTACAATGAGCAGTTCTTC. Encoded protein: CASSQGQRATYNEQFF.